This T cell receptor beta chain was sequenced for a study of human T cells and chemical hapten exposure. On the study more broadly: The sensitizing agent was 2% DPC, placed on approximately 2 cm by approximately 2 cm of upper inner arm skin.

Time point noted: pre-sensitization, week 0. Treatment in this sample: therapeutic diphenylcyclopropenone sensitization with weekly scalp DPC. Unfractionated whole blood was the source from which total RNA was extracted. Phlebotomy was performed prior to application of every patch test. This clonotype has a count of ten or more. Its cognate antigen is unknown. Single cDNA molecules in the library carried unique molecular identifiers attached during preparation. TCRdb independently ran MiXCR on the RACE reads; one entry per CDR3 protein. The sample yields fewer than 45,000 distinct CDR3 sequences, 10% to 13% seen once. Whole-study results and caveats: No shift was seen in TCRs above 1 in 1000 frequency with DPC sensitization.

The sequences come from whole blood, collected in connection with sensitization to the hapten diphenylcyclopropenone (DPC). This TCR came from a middle-aged man with alopecia areata. Some clones in this sample may be carry-over from other donors' samples.

CDR3 bases: TGCAGCGGTGACAGGGCCCCTACAAGGCAGTACTTC. Its translation: CSGDRAPTRQYF. V usage is TRBV29-1 and J usage is TRBJ2-7; 7 bases are a match to TRBD1. The ends lost 7 bases at V and 9 bases at J; junction bases unmatched: 12. Germline V gene data show CDR1 as SQVTM and CDR2 as ANQGSEA. This CDR3 contains 12 residues.